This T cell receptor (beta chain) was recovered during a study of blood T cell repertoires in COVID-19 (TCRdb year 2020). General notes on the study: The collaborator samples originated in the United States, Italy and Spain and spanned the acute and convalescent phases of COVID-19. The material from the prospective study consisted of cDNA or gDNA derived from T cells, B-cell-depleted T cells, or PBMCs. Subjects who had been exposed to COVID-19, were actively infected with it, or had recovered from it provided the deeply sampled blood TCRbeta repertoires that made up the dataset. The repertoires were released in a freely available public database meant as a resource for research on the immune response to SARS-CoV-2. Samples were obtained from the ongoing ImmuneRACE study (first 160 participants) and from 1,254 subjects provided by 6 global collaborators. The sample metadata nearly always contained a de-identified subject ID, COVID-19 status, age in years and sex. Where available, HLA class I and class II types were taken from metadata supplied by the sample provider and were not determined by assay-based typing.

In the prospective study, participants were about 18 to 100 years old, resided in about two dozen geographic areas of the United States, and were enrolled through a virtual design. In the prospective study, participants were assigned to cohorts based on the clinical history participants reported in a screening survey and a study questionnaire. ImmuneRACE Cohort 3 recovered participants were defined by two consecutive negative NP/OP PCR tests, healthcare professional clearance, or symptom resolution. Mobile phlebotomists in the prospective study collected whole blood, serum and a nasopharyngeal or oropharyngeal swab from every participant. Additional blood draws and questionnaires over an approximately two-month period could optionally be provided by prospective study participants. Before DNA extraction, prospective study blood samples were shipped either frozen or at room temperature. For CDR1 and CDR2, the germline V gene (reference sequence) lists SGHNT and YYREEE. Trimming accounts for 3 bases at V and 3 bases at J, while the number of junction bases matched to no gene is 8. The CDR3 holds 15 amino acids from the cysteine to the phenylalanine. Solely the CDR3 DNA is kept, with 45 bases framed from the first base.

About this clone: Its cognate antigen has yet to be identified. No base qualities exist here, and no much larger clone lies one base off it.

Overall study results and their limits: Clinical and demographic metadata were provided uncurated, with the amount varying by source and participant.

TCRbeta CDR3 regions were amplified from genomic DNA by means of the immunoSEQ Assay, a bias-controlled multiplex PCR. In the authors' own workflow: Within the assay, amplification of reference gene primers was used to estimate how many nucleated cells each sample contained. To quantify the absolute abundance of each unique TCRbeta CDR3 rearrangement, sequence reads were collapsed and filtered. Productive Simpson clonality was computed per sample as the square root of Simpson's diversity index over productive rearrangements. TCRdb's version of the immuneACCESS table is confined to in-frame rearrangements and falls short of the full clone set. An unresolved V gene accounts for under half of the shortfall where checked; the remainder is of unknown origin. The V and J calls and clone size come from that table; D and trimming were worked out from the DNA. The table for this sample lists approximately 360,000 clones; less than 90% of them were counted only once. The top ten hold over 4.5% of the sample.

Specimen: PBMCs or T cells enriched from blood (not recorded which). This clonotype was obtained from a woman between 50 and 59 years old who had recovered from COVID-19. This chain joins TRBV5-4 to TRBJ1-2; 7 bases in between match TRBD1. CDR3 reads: CASSSRQGLYYGYTF. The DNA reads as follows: TGTGCCAGCAGCTCTCGACAGGGATTATACTATGGCTACACCTTC.